This T cell receptor (beta chain) was obtained from a study of naive and memory T cell subsets. Notes on the study in general: The RNA method is potentially sensitive to activation and differentiation changes.

Deletions cut 3 bases from V and 6 bases from J, with 15 bases between. Germline lookup yields CDR1 MDHEN and CDR2 SYDVKM. This CDR3 is built from 15 residues. Ligated cDNA underwent four rounds of PCR with nested alpha and beta constant region primers and SP2. Alpha and beta constant region primers primed reverse transcription for blood and skin samples. From the 5' RACE reads, TCRdb called clonotypes with MiXCR, one entry per CDR3 protein. This sample yields about 62,000 distinct CDR3 sequences, of which more than 6% are seen a single time; about a fifth belongs to the top ten. TCR cDNA received a 3' ligated oligonucleotide that carried a UMI. Whole blood, 2.5 to 3 ml, came from adult healthy volunteers. A word on this clonotype: Its antigen remains unknown.

This receptor was taken from a female donor in good health. The V call is TRBV28, the J call TRBJ2-1, with D possibly called TRBD1 or TRBD2 (5 bases each). In DNA form, the CDR3 reads TGTGCCAGCAGTTTGGGGCAGGGAGAGGTCAATGAGCAGTTCTTC. Translation gives CASSLGQGEVNEQFF.